The sequence of this T cell receptor beta chain was determined in a study of T-cell reconstitution after alpha-beta-depleted transplantation in children. Findings and limits, study-wide: Reported findings indicate that, about two months after transplant, alpha-beta T cells came from several hundred expanded clones, which were derived from non-depleted graft cells. Hyperexpanded clones declined; after one year, newly produced T cells mostly supplied diversity. The origin of high day-60 TCRbeta diversity in some patients lay in surviving recipient T cells and thymic progenitors.

Worth noting for this clonotype: What it binds is not known.

V was pared by 7 bases and J by 0 bases, with 19 bases between. There are 16 residues in the CDR3. The germline V gene encodes CDR1 DFQATT and CDR2 SNEGSKA (reference sequence). Library preparation (for TCRbeta) was performed with unique molecular identifiers. MiXCR was run by TCRdb on the PCR reads, yielding one entry per CDR3 protein. The sample lists a few hundred thousand distinct CDR3 sequences, 25% to 30% seen once, with 30% to 40% in the top ten. The chain is built from TRBV20-1 and TRBJ1-3; no definite D call. The sample was PBMCs, taken before TCRalphabeta/CD19-depleted stem cell transplant. The TCR comes from a boy less than two years old with Wiskott-Aldrich syndrome, due to receive a stem cell transplant. The chain's CDR3 is CSVPAARRNSGNTIYF. The DNA for the CDR3 is TGCAGTGTCCCGGCCGCACGACGCAACTCTGGAAACACCATATATTTT.